This passage covers 32 T cell receptor beta chains from one sample sequenced in a study of graft-versus-host responses after intestinal transplantation. Lymphocytes from graft epithelium and lamina propria were isolated. TCRdb keeps only in-frame clones here, not all; method: immunoSEQ multiplex PCR. This sample has 5,000 or so clones; over 55% occur once, and the top ten carry more than 10%. The sequences come from ileum tissue, collected around 260 days after intestinal transplant. The receptors were sampled from a human patient who received an intestinal transplant, so some T cells may come from the graft donor.

The chain links TRBV19 to TRBJ2-2; 8 bases are a match to TRBD1. The CDR3 is made up of 14 amino acids. V lost 4 bases, J lost 6 bases, and 4 bases stayed unmatched. The germline V gene encodes CDR1 LNHDA and CDR2 SQIVND (reference sequence). CDR3 nucleotide sequence: TGTGCCAGTAGTACTCTACAGGGGGCCGGGGAGCTGTTTTTT. It encodes CASSTLQGAGELFF.

V and J are TRBV6-4 and TRBJ2-3; 7 nucleotides agree with TRBD2. V shed 3 bases, J shed 0 bases, and the junction held 3 bases outside the gene matches. The length of the CDR3 is 15 residues. CDR1 and CDR2 from the germline V gene are MRHNA and SNTAGT. The CDR3 sequence is CASSEERGSTDTQYF. The CDR3 DNA is TGTGCCAGCAGTGAGGAGCGGGGCAGCACAGATACGCAGTATTTT.

The chain carries TRBV6-1 and TRBJ2-7; 7 nucleotides agree with TRBD1. Looked up from germline, CDR1 is MNHNS and CDR2 is SASEGT. This CDR3 is built from 13 residues. J gave up 1 base and V 6 bases, and 3 bases lay outside the gene matches. The CDR3 DNA reads TGTGCCAGCAGAACAGGGGATTCCTACGAGCAGTACTTC. Amino acid sequence: CASRTGDSYEQYF.

V gene TRBV7-2 combines with J gene TRBJ2-7, with 7 positions matching TRBD2. Unmatched junction bases numbered 16, after V lost 2 bases and J lost 0 bases. Looked up from germline, CDR1 is SGHTA and CDR2 is FQGNSA. The CDR3 extends over 19 amino acids. Here the CDR3 reads CASSLLCLPLAATSYEQYF. The CDR3 DNA reads TGTGCCAGCAGCTTACTCTGCCTCCCTCTAGCGGCAACCTCCTACGAGCAGTACTTC.

The chain joins TRBV6-5 to TRBJ1-5; 9 positions match TRBD1. V shed 5 bases, J shed 9 bases, and the junction held 5 bases outside the gene matches. CDR3 length: 13 residues. CDR1 is MNHEY and CDR2 is SVGAGI in the germline V gene. The CDR3 here is CASSLDRGTPQHF. The CDR3 DNA sequence: TGTGCCAGCAGTCTTGACAGGGGGACGCCCCAGCATTTT.

The rearrangement uses TRBV7-9 and TRBJ2-1; 13 bases are a match to TRBD2. The germline V gene has CDR1 SEHNR and CDR2 FQNEAQ (reference sequence). J gave up 4 bases and V 3 bases, and 6 bases lay outside the gene matches. The CDR3 consists of 17 residues. CDR3 region: CASSFLPTSGRYNEQFF. The DNA for the CDR3 is TGTGCCAGCAGCTTTCTGCCGACTAGCGGGAGGTACAATGAGCAGTTCTTC.

As to this clone: At one end the junction does not follow the germline gene, possibly because of a read error. The chain couples TRBV4-3 to TRBJ2-3, with D tentatively TRBD1 (5 bases). The CDR3 contains 14 residues. Looked up from germline, CDR1 is LGHNA and CDR2 is YSLEER. CDR3 protein: CASSQEGTAGRVHF. The CDR3 DNA reads TGCGCCAGCAGCCAAGAGGGCACGGCAGGGCGCGTGCATTTT.

The rearrangement links TRBV28 to TRBJ2-3, with 12 bases aligning to TRBD2. V lost 6 bases and J lost 6; bases outside the gene matches: 7. This CDR3 region has 15 residues. Germline CDR1 is MDHEN and CDR2 is SYDVKM. The CDR3 DNA follows: TGTGCCAGCAGGTATAGACTAGCGGGAGTTGATACGCAGTATTTT. Protein product: CASRYRLAGVDTQYF.

V and J are TRBV27 and TRBJ1-1; maybe TRBD1 (6 bases). V was shortened by 1 base and J by 0 bases, with 9 bases between the two germline ends. CDR1 MNHEY and CDR2 SMNVEV come from the germline V gene (reference sequence). The CDR3 has 15 residues. CDR3 nucleotides: TGTGCCAGCAGTTTATTTGGGGACATGAACACTGAAGCTTTCTTT. Protein product: CASSLFGDMNTEAFF.

The chain has TRBV5-6 and TRBJ2-3; 10 positions match TRBD2. The CDR3 has 17 residues. The germline V gene encodes CDR1 SGHDT and CDR2 YYEEEE. J was trimmed by 6 bases and V by 1 base; bases with no gene match: 11. DNA of the CDR3: TGTGCCAGCAGCTTGAGGTGGAGCGGGAGGGCCGCGGATACGCAGTATTTT. Its protein product is CASSLRWSGRAADTQYF.

The chain is built from TRBV28 and TRBJ1-2, with 7 bases identical to TRBD1. Germline V gives CDR1 MDHEN, CDR2 SYDVKM. Trimming cost V 5 bases and J 10 bases; bases outside gene matches: 7. The CDR3 covers 12 residues. CDR3 sequence reads: CASSAVDRVYTF. Here the CDR3 DNA reads TGTGCCAGCAGTGCAGTTGACAGGGTCTACACCTTC.

The rearrangement links TRBV25-1 to TRBJ1-1, with D uncertain. This CDR3 is 16 amino acids long. Per germline, CDR1 MGHDK and CDR2 SYGVNS. The ends were cut back, 2 bases at V and 0 bases at J, with 13 bases in the middle. The CDR3 sequence: CASSESITEMNTEAFF. In nucleotides, the CDR3 is TGTGCCAGCAGTGAAAGTATAACAGAAATGAACACTGAAGCTTTCTTT.

The chain employs TRBV7-9 and TRBJ2-5; maybe TRBD1 (6 bases). V lost 6 bases, J lost 6 bases, and 11 bases lay in between. This CDR3 has 12 amino acids. Germline CDR1 SEHNR, CDR2 FQNEAQ (reference sequence). This CDR3 is CASSLDRKTQYF. The CDR3 DNA sequence: TGTGCCAGCAGTCTTGACAGGAAGACCCAGTACTTC. Using reference TRBV7-9 and TRBJ2-5 for the parts outside the CDR3, the full variable domain is DTGVSQNPRHKITKRGQNVTFRCDPISEHNRLYWYRQTLGQGPEFLTYFQNEAQLEKSRLLSDRFSAERPKGSFSTLEIQRTEQGDSAMYLCASSLDRKTQYFGPGTRLLVL.

This chain uses TRBV10-1 with TRBJ2-2; TRBD1 matches at 7 bases. The CDR3 spans 17 residues. J was trimmed by 5 bases and V by 8 bases; bases with no gene match: 17. The germline V gene has CDR1 WNHNN and CDR2 SYGVQD (reference sequence). The CDR3 region has the DNA TGCGCCAGCGGACCGACAGGGTCCCTCCCAAGGACCGGGGAGCTGTTTTTT. Encoded protein: CASGPTGSLPRTGELFF.

J is TRBJ1-2 and V is TRBV19; D is possibly TRBD1 (5 bases). CDR3 size: 13 residues. V was trimmed by 6 bases and J by 2 bases, leaving 10 bases between them. CDR1 LNHDA and CDR2 SQIVND come from the germline V gene (reference sequence). CDR3 residues: CASSTGRNYGYTF. The CDR3 DNA follows: TGTGCCAGTAGCACAGGCAGAAACTATGGCTACACCTTC.

V and J are TRBV4-2 and TRBJ2-2; 7 bases are a match to TRBD2. The germline CDR1 and CDR2 sequences are LGHNA and YNFKEQ. CDR3 length equals 15 residues. Trimming cost V 1 base and J 7 bases; bases outside gene matches: 6. The CDR3 bases are TGTGCCAGCAGCCAAGCGGCGGGAGAAGTCGGGGAGCTGTTTTTT. Translating gives CASSQAAGEVGELFF.

The chain employs TRBV27 and TRBJ2-2; 7 bases map to TRBD2. The CDR3 runs to 16 residues. V shed 7 bases, J shed 2 bases, and the junction held 10 bases outside the gene matches. Germline CDR1 reads MNHEY; CDR2 reads SMNVEV (reference sequence). The CDR3, as DNA: TGTGCCAGCACCCCCCTAGCGGTTCATAACACCGGGGAGCTGTTTTTT. Its translation is CASTPLAVHNTGELFF.

V and J are TRBV4-1 and TRBJ1-1; D perhaps matches TRBD1 (6 bases). The V gene's germline CDR1 is MGHRA and CDR2 YSYEKL. Trimming stripped 2 bases from V and 0 bases from J, with 13 bases between. This CDR3 contains 16 residues. The CDR3 bases are TGCGCCAGCAGCCAAATAAGGACAGCTTTGAACACTGAAGCTTTCTTT. It yields the protein CASSQIRTALNTEAFF.

This chain uses TRBV30 with TRBJ2-3; the match to TRBD2 covers 10 bases. Germline V CDR1 and CDR2: GTSNPN, SVGIG (reference sequence). V dropped 3 bases and J dropped 7; count of bases not matched to a gene: 7. This CDR3 region has 14 residues. The chain's CDR3 is CAWREREGLHTQYF. DNA for the CDR3: TGTGCCTGGAGAGAGCGGGAGGGCCTCCATACGCAGTATTTT.

The chain links TRBV11-2 to TRBJ2-1; the D is unclear. CDR1 and CDR2 from the germline V gene are SGHAT and FQNNGV. V shed 6 bases and J shed 0 bases, with 21 bases lying between them. The CDR3 is made up of 18 amino acids. The CDR3 coding sequence is TGTGCCAGCAGACCATTTCCTAGGCGCGATAGCTCCTACAATGAGCAGTTCTTC. Amino acid sequence: CASRPFPRRDSSYNEQFF.

This clone has just one count. This sequence joins TRBV7-9 and TRBJ2-7; 8 bases are a match to TRBD1. Trimming removed 5 bases from V and 2 bases from J; junction bases left unmatched: 8. This CDR3 is built from 15 residues. Looked up from germline, CDR1 is SEHNR and CDR2 is FQNEAQ (reference sequence). In nucleotides, the CDR3 is TGTGCCAGCAGCGGCAGGACAGGGCGCCCCTACGAGCAGTACTTC. Its protein product is CASSGRTGRPYEQYF. The variable domain in full, completed from reference TRBV7-9 and TRBJ2-7, reads DTGVSQNPRHKITKRGQNVTFRCDPISEHNRLYWYRQTLGQGPEFLTYFQNEAQLEKSRLLSDRFSAERPKGSFSTLEIQRTEQGDSAMYLCASSGRTGRPYEQYFGPGTRLTVT.

The chain links TRBV15 to TRBJ2-3, with 7 bases matching TRBD2. This CDR3 has 15 amino acids. V was pared by 1 base and J by 1 base, with 2 bases of the junction left unmatched. Germline CDR1 LNHNV, CDR2 YYDKDF (reference sequence). CDR3 residues: CATSRARGGTDTQYF. The CDR3 DNA follows: TGTGCCACCAGCAGAGCTCGGGGGGGCACAGATACGCAGTATTTT.

This clone was detected a few times. This CDR3 reads CASSDRGQNQPQHF. For the CDR3, the DNA is TGTGCCAGTAGTGACAGGGGGCAAAATCAGCCCCAGCATTTT. The chain links TRBV19 to TRBJ1-5, with 10 bases aligning to TRBD1. The CDR3 is 14 amino acids. V trimming: 5 bases; J trimming: 4 bases; junction bases outside the gene matches: 2. The germline CDR1 and CDR2 sequences are LNHDA and SQIVND (reference sequence).

The V call is TRBV7-6, the J call TRBJ2-5; 10 bases align to TRBD2. The germline CDR1 and CDR2 sequences are SGHVS and FNYEAQ. There are 14 residues in the CDR3. With 1 base clipped from V and 4 bases from J, the junction kept 0 bases outside the gene matches. In DNA, the CDR3 is TGTGCCAGCAGCTTAGGACTAGCGGGAGAGACCCAGTACTTC. Translation gives CASSLGLAGETQYF.

V gene TRBV5-6 combines with J gene TRBJ1-1; no clear D. Per the germline V gene, CDR1 is SGHDT and CDR2 is YYEEEE. This CDR3 has 12 residues. Trimming removed 0 bases at V and 8 bases at J, with 8 bases between. CDR3 sequence: CASSLVGGEAFF. The CDR3 nucleotides are TGTGCCAGCAGCTTGGTTGGAGGAGAAGCTTTCTTT.

The V call is TRBV5-6, the J call TRBJ1-3; tentative D call: TRBD1 (6 bases). This CDR3 has 15 amino acids. The germline V and J ends were trimmed by 3 bases and 0 bases, with 10 bases remaining between them. Germline V gene lookup returns CDR1 SGHDT and CDR2 YYEEEE. The CDR3 here is CASSSRDTSGNTIYF. CDR3 nucleotide sequence: TGTGCCAGCAGCTCCCGGGACACCTCTGGAAACACCATATATTTT.

The rearrangement uses TRBV9 and TRBJ2-7; 7 nucleotides agree with TRBD2. Unmatched junction bases numbered 3, after V lost 1 base and J lost 2 bases. There are 14 residues in the CDR3. The germline V gene encodes CDR1 SGDLS and CDR2 YYNGEE. The CDR3 DNA sequence: TGTGCCAGCAGCGTATCGGCGGGAGCCTACGAGCAGTACTTC. The encoded protein is CASSVSAGAYEQYF.

Details on this clone: The CDR3 ends on some other residue instead of the conserved phenylalanine or tryptophan, so this is likely a read error. The genes are TRBV27 and TRBJ1-2, with a weak D call TRBD1 (6 bases). The CDR3 totals 14 residues. V was pared by 4 bases and J by 4 bases, with 13 bases between. CDR1 and CDR2 (germline): MNHEY, SMNVEV (reference sequence). Here the CDR3 reads CASSSRTAPYGYTL. CDR3 coding DNA: TGTGCCAGCAGTTCGAGGACAGCCCCCTATGGCTACACCCTC.

V gene TRBV19 combines with J gene TRBJ2-3; 12 positions agree with TRBD2. The V segment lost 4 bases and the J segment 2 bases; nucleotides outside the gene matches: 4. Germline loops: CDR1 LNHDA, CDR2 SQIVND (reference sequence). The CDR3 loop spans 16 amino acids. DNA for the CDR3: TGTGCCAGTAGTACCCTAGCGGGGGGGGTCACAGATACGCAGTATTTT. Translation: CASSTLAGGVTDTQYF.

This chain uses TRBV2 with TRBJ1-5; unclear D gene. Germline V CDR1 and CDR2: SNHLY, FYNNEI. V dropped 4 bases and J dropped 0 bases, with 16 bases sitting between them. The CDR3 has 17 amino acids. CDR3 DNA sequence: TGTGCCAGCAGTGCCGCCCGGGTAGCGGATAGCAATCAGCCCCAGCATTTT. Amino acids: CASSAARVADSNQPQHF.

The CDR3 spells CASSVVGIHRGIYTQYF. The CDR3 DNA sequence: TGTGCCAGCAGTGTCGTCGGGATCCACAGGGGAATATATACGCAGTATTTT. The chain recombines TRBV27 with TRBJ2-3; 7 nucleotides line up with TRBD1. The junction had 18 bases not matched to a gene; V was cut back by 5 bases and J by 7 bases. Germline V lookup: CDR1 MNHEY, CDR2 SMNVEV (reference sequence). The CDR3 loop spans 17 amino acids.

V gene TRBV7-2 combines with J gene TRBJ1-3; 7 nucleotides agree with TRBD1. The CDR3 totals 13 residues. The trim removed 4 bases at V and 3 bases at J, leaving 0 bases unmatched. The germline V gene has CDR1 SGHTA and CDR2 FQGNSA. CDR3 loop: CASSYRGGNTIYF. As DNA, the CDR3 is TGTGCCAGCAGCTACAGGGGTGGAAACACCATATATTTT. Looking up the rest from reference TRBV7-2 and TRBJ1-3 gives the full variable domain: GAGVSQSPSNKVTEKGKDVELRCDPISGHTALYWYRQSLGQGLEFLIYFQGNSAPDKSGLPSDRFSAERTGGSVSTLTIQRTQQEDSAVYLCASSYRGGNTIYFGEGSWLTVV.